This TCR beta chain was observed in a study of blood T cell repertoires in COVID-19. Study in general: From the United States, Italy and Spain came samples of acute and convalescent COVID-19. Sources were T cells, B-cell-depleted T cells, or PBMCs; the material itself was cDNA or gDNA.

The CDR3 contains 14 residues. The V and J ends lost 3 bases and 8 bases, in that order; junction bases with no gene match: 7. Germline CDR1 SGDLS, CDR2 YYNGEE. As handled by the study authors: For nucleated cells, counts were estimated from reference gene primer amplification. Data came from immunoSEQ multiplex PCR; TCRdb stores just in-frame clones and leaves some out. V, J and clone size reflect that table, while D and trimming were determined from the DNA. The sample holds under 200,000 clones; about three quarters are singletons and the top ten take approximately 8%. Sequenced: peripheral blood. This receptor was identified in a man aged 60-69 years with acute or convalescent COVID-19. This chain uses TRBV9 with TRBJ1-2; TRBD1 aligns across 10 bases. This CDR3 reads CASSARQGARGYTF. DNA for the CDR3: TGTGCCAGCAGCGCCCGACAGGGGGCACGGGGCTACACCTTC.